This T cell receptor (beta chain) comes out of a study of T cell repertoires in cytomegalovirus infection. Study overall: CMV infection and matching HLA type were both indicated by public TCR beta signatures. Notes on the study in general: There were HLA-C-restricted CMV-specific TCR beta clonotypes dominating the ex vivo response. Totalled public TCR beta family frequency picked out people who carried CMV plus the relevant HLA.

Via MiXCR, TCRdb re-called the reads, giving one row per CDR3 protein. This table has fewer than 200,000 distinct CDR3 sequences, approximately 19% appearing once. In the case of this clonotype: Antigen: not known.

The germline V and J ends were trimmed by 5 bases and 7 bases, with 17 bases remaining between them. This CDR3 contains 13 residues. Germline V gene data show CDR1 as DFQATT and CDR2 as SNEGSKA (reference sequence). This TCR was recovered from a human donor in good health (CMV status not recorded). Some clones in this sample may be carry-over from other donors' samples. Sequencing was performed on PBMCs. This chain uses TRBV20-1 with TRBJ2-5; the D call may be TRBD1 or TRBD2 (5 bases each). The CDR3 bases are TGCAGTGCTCTAGGGGTAGTCGAGGGGACCCAGTACTTC. This encodes CSALGVVEGTQYF.